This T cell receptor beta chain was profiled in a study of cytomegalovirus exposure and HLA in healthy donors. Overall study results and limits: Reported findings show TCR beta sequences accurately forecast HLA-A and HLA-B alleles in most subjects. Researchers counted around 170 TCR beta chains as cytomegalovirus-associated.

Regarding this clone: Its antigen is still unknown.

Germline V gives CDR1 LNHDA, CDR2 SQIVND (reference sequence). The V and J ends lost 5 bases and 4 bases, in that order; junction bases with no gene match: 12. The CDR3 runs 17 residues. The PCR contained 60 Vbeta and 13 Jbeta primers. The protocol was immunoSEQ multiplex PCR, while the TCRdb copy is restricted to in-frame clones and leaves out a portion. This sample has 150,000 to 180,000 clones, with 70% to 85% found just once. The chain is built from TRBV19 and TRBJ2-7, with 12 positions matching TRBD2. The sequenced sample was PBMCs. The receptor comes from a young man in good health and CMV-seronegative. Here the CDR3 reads CASSQSSGRDFLYEQYF. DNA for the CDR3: TGTGCCAGTAGTCAGTCTAGCGGGAGGGATTTTCTTTACGAGCAGTACTTC.